This T cell receptor (beta chain) was found in a study of cytomegalovirus exposure and HLA in healthy donors. Germline CDR1 and CDR2: SQVTM and ANQGSEA. This CDR3 spans 13 amino acids. V was clipped by 3 bases and J by 6 bases, with 14 bases between them. The study ran its PCR with 60 Vbeta and 13 Jbeta primers. Produced via immunoSEQ multiplex PCR; TCRdb's table is partial and in-frame only. There are roughly 150,000 clones in the sample; 80% to 85% occur only once, and nearly 3.5% lies in the top ten. The V call is TRBV29-1, the J call TRBJ1-2; D gene uncertain. The clonotype originates from a male donor in good health and CMV-seronegative. The sequencing input was PBMCs. CDR3 sequence: CSVDYSGADGYTF. As DNA, the CDR3 is TGCAGCGTTGATTATTCAGGCGCTGATGGCTACACCTTC.